This T cell receptor beta chain emerged from a study of tumor and adjacent non-tumor tissue in lung cancer. The library came from three nested PCR rounds adapted from ARM-PCR protocols. MiXCR, run by TCRdb on the multiplex PCR reads, gives a single entry per CDR3 protein. In the table there are around 120,000 distinct CDR3 sequences, about 66% of which are singletons. There are 13 residues in the CDR3. Germline V CDR1 and CDR2: MGHRA, YSYEKL. With regard to this clonotype: Its target is not known. Its ends do not fully match the called genes, so a read error is possible.

Overall study findings and caveats: Top 100 clones took a larger repertoire share in normal lung. TCR diversity was significantly greater in tumor than normal lung tissue.

This sample's RNA came from whole unsorted tissue. Donors were chemotherapy-naive, newly diagnosed lung cancer surgical patients in China, August–late 2014. Specimen: lung tumor tissue. The chain employs TRBV4-1 and TRBJ1-1; D remains unclear. The sequence came from a young man with non-small cell lung cancer. This CDR3 is CASSQERNTEDFF. Here the CDR3 DNA reads TGCGCCAGCAGCCAAGAAAGGAACACTGAAGATTTCTTT.